A selection of T cell receptor beta chains follows, all from one sample in a study of T-cell reconstitution after alpha-beta-depleted transplantation in children. Via MiXCR, TCRdb re-called the PCR reads, giving one row per CDR3 protein. The sample consists of 330,000 or so distinct CDR3 sequences, 6% to 10% of them appearing once. The sequenced sample was peripheral blood, obtained 360 days after TCRalphabeta/CD19-depleted stem cell transplant. Source of these receptors: a female patient between 2 and 15 years old who had a stem cell transplant for Fanconi anemia, so the T cells may come from the graft donor. Both conserved end residues are trimmed from each CDR3. A D gene is named only where the DNA matches it firmly.

ASSYSIGVVNNEQF,TRBJ2-1,NA,14,TRBV6-2/TRBV6-3
AWSFIQYEQY,TRBJ2-7,NA,10,TRBV30
ASSKNLSVLGGHSNQPQH,TRBJ1-5,NA,18,TRBV21-1
ATSLTGIAKNIQY,TRBJ2-4,NA,13,TRBV15
ASSGLARGTDTQY,TRBJ2-3,TRBD2,13,TRBV6-1
ASSYGVPRNGDTQY,TRBJ2-3,NA,14,TRBV7-3
ASSPPLTAGASYNEQF,TRBJ2-1,TRBD2,16,TRBV28
AWSPRLANSPLH,TRBJ1-6,NA,12,TRBV30
ASSRRGTNTGELF,TRBJ2-2,NA,13,TRBV7-2
ASSLWAGFETDTQY,TRBJ2-3,NA,14,TRBV28
ASSLRLGAGGPTNEKLI,TRBJ1-4,TRBD1,17,TRBV28
ASSGGDRGIVKQF,TRBJ2-1,TRBD1,13,TRBV27
ASSLAGPGSEFQY,TRBJ2-4,NA,13,TRBV5-5
ASSHRGTGELF,TRBJ2-2,TRBD1,11,TRBV6-5
ASRRQGDRNEQF,TRBJ2-1,TRBD1,12,TRBV6-1
SVGRIGEKLF,TRBJ1-4,NA,10,TRBV29-1
ASSLGAGGYNEQF,TRBJ2-1,TRBD2,13,TRBV5-1
ASSRSGGSNTGELF,TRBJ2-2,NA,14,TRBV12-3/TRBV12-4
ASSYGAIEAF,TRBJ1-1,NA,10,TRBV6-6
ASSSSSTTYEQY,TRBJ2-7,NA,12,TRBV5-5
ASSQLQGTYEQY,TRBJ2-7,NA,12,TRBV3-1
AISEPILASSTDTQY,TRBJ2-3,NA,15,TRBV10-3
ASSQLRETQY,TRBJ2-5,NA,10,TRBV5-5
ASRPGGQNTEAF,TRBJ1-1,NA,12,TRBV6-1
ASSSVGTTDTQY,TRBJ2-3,NA,12,TRBV27
ASSPPQDSGNTIY,TRBJ1-3,NA,13,TRBV5-1
ASSLLALSEQY,TRBJ2-7,NA,11,TRBV3-1
ASSLGSGDHTDTQY,TRBJ2-3,NA,14,TRBV6-1
ASSRLAGGDYNEQF,TRBJ2-1,NA,14,TRBV21-1
ASSYPPGRPTEAF,TRBJ1-1,NA,13,TRBV6-5
ASSLMGLPYNEQF,TRBJ2-1,TRBD2,13,TRBV5-1
ATSRDPGAFNTGELF,TRBJ2-2,NA,15,TRBV15
ASSLFVELF,TRBJ2-2,NA,9,TRBV7-2
ASGVPYRGQNEQF,TRBJ2-1,TRBD1,13,TRBV28
ASSLLQGKGSYNEQF,TRBJ2-1,TRBD1,15,TRBV28
AIRGQGRNQPQH,TRBJ1-5,TRBD1,12,TRBV10-3
ASSQVGGGYNEQF,TRBJ2-1,TRBD1,13,TRBV4-3
ASSLSSGGHNEQF,TRBJ2-1,TRBD2,13,TRBV11-3
SASTTAYEQY,TRBJ2-7,NA,10,TRBV20-1
ASSYSSQAPRNQPQH,TRBJ1-5,NA,15,TRBV6-2/TRBV6-3
ASSESGTAHMNTEAF,TRBJ1-1,TRBD1,15,TRBV10-1
ASSFFSGDGADQPQH,TRBJ1-5,NA,15,TRBV28
ASSPYPAGDWDEQY,TRBJ2-7,NA,14,TRBV9
ASSSDWNTGELF,TRBJ2-2,NA,12,TRBV7-2
ASSLAGTSGTYEQY,TRBJ2-7,TRBD2,14,TRBV4-2
ASSLEGFGLEAF,TRBJ1-1,NA,12,TRBV5-5
SATTGTSGSYEQY,TRBJ2-7,TRBD2,13,TRBV20-1
SVDRGLNTEAF,TRBJ1-1,TRBD1,11,TRBV29-1
ASSGGTGRETQY,TRBJ2-5,TRBD1,12,TRBV5-1
ASSQVGFLDTQY,TRBJ2-3,NA,12,TRBV4-1
SARVRGTSVYEQY,TRBJ2-7,NA,13,TRBV20-1
ASSQSWGPGELF,TRBJ2-2,NA,12,TRBV11-2
ASSPDSGASDTQY,TRBJ2-3,TRBD2,13,TRBV18
SVDSGGRTDTQY,TRBJ2-3,TRBD2,12,TRBV29-1